The entry below describes one T cell receptor (beta chain). Clones were read by immunoSEQ multiplex PCR, and TCRdb kept only the in-frame ones, dropping some. The top ten clones hold about 0.26% of a sample with about 73,000 clones, roughly 93% of them seen once. These data originate in a study of technical replicates of blood from several donors. Germline CDR1 is KGHSH and CDR2 is LQKENI. V was trimmed by 0 bases and J by 0 bases, leaving 9 bases between them. This CDR3 region has 15 residues. The sequenced material came from T cells isolated from PBMCs. The sequence derives from a human donor in good health. The rearrangement uses TRBV18 and TRBJ2-7; D ambiguous. Here the CDR3 DNA reads TGTGCCAGCTCACCACCTTCACTTAGCTCCTACGAGCAGTACTTC. It yields the protein CASSPPSLSSYEQYF. The full variable domain, with the rest looked up from reference TRBV18 and TRBJ2-7, is NAGVMQNPRHLVRRRGQEARLRCSPMKGHSHVYWYRQLPEEGLKFMVYLQKENIIDESGMPKERFSAEFPKEGPSILRIQQVVRGDSAAYFCASSPPSLSSYEQYFGPGTRLTVT.